Sequencing of this TCR beta chain was carried out in a study of Ad26.COV2.S vaccination and SARS-CoV-2 variants. Overall study: The donor was enrolled in the Ad26.COV2.S arm of the COV1001 trial. Each vaccinee took Ad26.COV2.S intramuscularly, once or twice 56 days apart.

The protocol was immunoSEQ multiplex PCR, while the TCRdb copy is restricted to in-frame clones and leaves out a portion. The table records roughly 460,000 clones, approximately 90% of them present only once. Study-wide points: Non-spike TCR breadth was similar in vaccine and placebo recipients.

CDR1 is MGHRA and CDR2 is YSYEKL in the germline V gene. With V trimmed by 1 base and J by 4 bases, 9 bases remained unmatched. The CDR3 extends over 18 amino acids. Of note for this clone: The antigen is undetermined.

Described treatment: some 19 received Ad26.COV2.S at low or high dose, single or two shots; about 5 received placebo; per-sample allocation not given. Specimen acquisition occurred on day 63 following the initial vaccine or placebo injection. In the vaccine, an Ad26 vector expressed the SARS-CoV-2 spike of the Wuhan strain. Here the sequenced sample was peripheral blood, taken in a trial of Ad26.COV2.S vaccine versus placebo. The V gene is TRBV4-1, the J gene TRBJ2-3; 12 bases are shared with TRBD2. This clonotype was obtained from a person between 18 and 60 years old who received the Ad26.COV2.S COVID-19 vaccine or a placebo. The CDR3 here is CASSQGTRLAGGADTQYF. CDR3 bases: TGCGCCAGCAGCCAAGGGACTCGGCTAGCGGGAGGGGCAGATACGCAGTATTTT.